This TCR beta chain was identified during a study of human T cells and chemical hapten exposure. About the research overall: While the approximately 23-week study was under way, patients received diphenylcyclopropenone on the scalp every week.

In this sample, this clonotype turned up many times. Its matching antigen is unknown. Study-wide results and caveats: Expanded TCRs created a significantly greater count of big CDR3 similarity clusters than controls did.

TCRdb itself ran the RACE reads through MiXCR, one entry per CDR3 protein. The sample yields tens of thousands of distinct CDR3 sequences, about a tenth seen once. As for time point: patch test 3, about 24 weeks after DPC sensitization. The treatment here: therapeutic diphenylcyclopropenone sensitization with weekly scalp DPC. Germline trimming cut 2 bases from V and 2 bases from J; bases unmatched to any gene: 14. The CDR3 has 18 amino acids. In germline, CDR1 is SGHRS, CDR2 YFSETQ. The rearrangement links TRBV5-1 to TRBJ2-7, with 9 bases fitting TRBD1. The material was whole blood, obtained in connection with sensitization to the hapten diphenylcyclopropenone (DPC). This clonotype originated in a woman in her 30s with alopecia areata. Some clones in this sample may be carry-over from other donors' samples. The CDR3 bases are TGCGCCAGCAGCTTCTTCAATCTTCGGGGACAGGGTGCCTACGAGCAGTACGTC. Its translation is CASSFFNLRGQGAYEQYV.